A single TCR beta chain is shown here with its context. Its antigen remains unidentified. The data were taken from a study of chemoradiotherapy in HPV16-positive cancers. Study-level information: Functional T-cell assays on a couple of HPV16-positive patients' cells defined candidate HPV-specific clones and common TCR motifs. Overall study findings and caveats: Candidate HPV-specific clones and E7-related TCR motifs grew in tumor during treatment.

This CDR3 contains 16 residues. Trimming cost V 0 bases and J 6 bases; bases outside gene matches: 7. Per germline, CDR1 SGDLS and CDR2 YYNGEE. Clones were sequenced by immunoSEQ multiplex PCR, and TCRdb holds only the in-frame ones, with some missing. The sample lists about 5,400 clones, about 85% occurring once. Over chemoradiotherapy, repertoires were sampled more than once. The chain couples TRBV9 to TRBJ2-3; 10 bases fit TRBD2. The source was tumor tissue, collected from a patient who underwent chemoradiotherapy. The origin of this receptor is a human donor with HPV-associated anogenital cancer. CDR3 sequence: CASSVEGSGGQDTQYF. As DNA, the CDR3 is TGTGCCAGCAGCGTAGAGGGTAGCGGGGGGCAGGATACGCAGTATTTT.